The T cell receptor beta chain under discussion was sequenced for a study of T cell responses to AZD1222 COVID-19 vaccine. Study outcomes and limitations: Spike-specific TCR breadth and depth were elevated following two AZD1222 doses. Among AZD1222 vaccinees, only six were seropositive at baseline. Repertoires were obtained only post-peak T cell response. White British donors predominated, females outnumbered males, and clonal diversity was possibly underestimated.

V lost 6 bases to trimming and J lost 4 bases; unmatched junction nucleotides: 8. The CDR3 consists of 16 residues. Germline V lookup: CDR1 SGHTA, CDR2 FQGNSA. Sequencing was performed with immunoSEQ multiplex PCR; in TCRdb, only in-frame clones are kept and a portion is missing. The sample consists of roughly 100,000 clones, approximately 89% of them appearing once. Points on this clone: Its antigen is still unknown.

The clonotype comes from an adult in good health. The genes are TRBV7-2 and TRBJ2-2; TRBD2 aligns across 10 bases. This material consisted of peripheral blood, taken on day 0 of AZD1222 vaccination. The CDR3 nucleotides are TGTGCCAGCAGTCTCATTAGCGGGAGGCCCACCGGGGAGCTGTTTTTT. It encodes CASSLISGRPTGELFF.